These 15 T cell receptor beta chains were sequenced from one sample in a study of T cell responses to AZD1222 COVID-19 vaccine. TCRdb keeps only in-frame clones here, not all; method: immunoSEQ multiplex PCR. This table has over 65,000 clones, about 90% appearing once. Sequences were derived from peripheral blood, sampled on day 0 of MenACWY control vaccination. Receptors originate from an adult in good health.

The V and J genes are TRBV19 and TRBJ2-5; D remains unclear. This CDR3 is built from 13 residues. V gave up 5 bases and J gave up 5 bases, with 12 bases separating them. The germline CDR1 and CDR2 sequences are LNHDA and SQIVND (reference sequence). The CDR3 sequence is CASSLMTRETQYF. The CDR3 DNA follows: TGTGCCAGTAGTCTGATGACCCGGGAGACCCAGTACTTC.

This clone came up once. This chain uses TRBV28 with TRBJ2-3; possible D gene TRBD2, 6 bases. The CDR3 has 15 amino acids. Looked up from germline, CDR1 is MDHEN and CDR2 is SYDVKM. With 3 bases removed from V and 0 bases from J, the gap between germline ends came to 10 bases. The CDR3 nucleotides are TGTGCCAGCAGTTTTCAAGGGAGGAGCACAGATACGCAGTATTTT. Translating gives CASSFQGRSTDTQYF.

The chain uses TRBV30 and TRBJ1-2, with D possibly matching TRBD1 (5 bases). This CDR3 contains 12 residues. Between the trimmed V and J ends, which lost 1 base and 3 bases, there was a span of 6 bases. Germline assignment: CDR1 GTSNPN and CDR2 SVGIG (reference sequence). CDR3 region: CAWSAGDYGYTF. In DNA form, the CDR3 reads TGTGCCTGGAGTGCGGGGGACTATGGCTACACCTTC.

The V and J genes are TRBV28 and TRBJ1-4; the match to TRBD1 covers 7 bases. CDR1 is MDHEN and CDR2 is SYDVKM in the germline V gene. This CDR3 comprises 14 residues. The junction had 10 bases not matched to a gene; V was cut back by 7 bases and J by 8 bases. CDR3 DNA: TGTGCCAGCACCGGAAGACAGGGTGCGGAAAAACTGTTTTTT. As protein: CASTGRQGAEKLFF.

The chain uses TRBV18 and TRBJ2-3; 14 positions agree with TRBD2. Germline V gene sequence: CDR1 KGHSH, CDR2 LQKENI. CDR3 length equals 15 residues. With 6 bases clipped from V and 7 bases from J, the junction kept 6 bases outside the gene matches. In nucleotides, the CDR3 is TGTGCCAGCTCCCTGACTAGCGGGAGGGCAAATACGCAGTATTTT. Translated: CASSLTSGRANTQYF. Supplemented by reference TRBV18 and TRBJ2-3, the full variable domain reads NAGVMQNPRHLVRRRGQEARLRCSPMKGHSHVYWYRQLPEEGLKFMVYLQKENIIDESGMPKERFSAEFPKEGPSILRIQQVVRGDSAAYFCASSLTSGRANTQYFGPGTRLTVL.

V usage is TRBV28 and J usage is TRBJ2-7; D gene unclear. The length of the CDR3 is 14 residues. V was shortened by 3 bases and J by 3 bases, with 12 bases between the two germline ends. Germline V lookup: CDR1 MDHEN, CDR2 SYDVKM. The CDR3 reads CASSLYPGGYEQYF. CDR3 coding DNA: TGTGCCAGCAGTTTGTACCCCGGCGGCTACGAGCAGTACTTC.

The chain is built from TRBV27 and TRBJ1-5; D uncertain. Germline V gene lookup returns CDR1 MNHEY and CDR2 SMNVEV (reference sequence). The germline V and J ends were trimmed by 6 bases and 0 bases, with 12 bases remaining between them. CDR3 size: 15 residues. The CDR3 loop reads CASRPGLDSNQPQHF. CDR3 DNA: TGTGCCAGCAGACCTGGTCTGGATAGCAATCAGCCCCAGCATTTT.

CDR3 DNA: TGCGCCAGCAGCCAAGTGGAGGGCCAAGAGACCCAGTACTTC. Amino acid sequence: CASSQVEGQETQYF. The chain combines TRBV4-1 with TRBJ2-5, with D possibly being TRBD2 (6 bases). V lost 1 base and J 1 base, leaving 7 bases between the germline ends. Germline CDR1 and CDR2: MGHRA and YSYEKL. The CDR3 is 14 residues long.

The V and J genes are TRBV11-3 and TRBJ2-2, with D possibly TRBD1 on 5 matching bases. Trimming left V 5 bases short and J 0 bases short, with 10 bases between. Germline V gene sequence: CDR1 SGHNT, CDR2 YENEEA. The CDR3 sequence is 15 residues long. The CDR3 DNA sequence: TGTGCCAGCAGCCACCGGACAACGAACACCGGGGAGCTGTTTTTT. Amino acid sequence: CASSHRTTNTGELFF.

This clone was recorded only once. V is TRBV7-2 and J is TRBJ1-3; unclear D gene. V lost 6 bases and J 0 bases, leaving 6 bases between the germline ends. The CDR3 consists of 13 residues. Per the germline V gene, CDR1 is SGHTA and CDR2 is FQGNSA. The CDR3 region has the DNA TGTGCCAGCAGTTTGAGCTCTGGAAACACCATATATTTT. Translated: CASSLSSGNTIYF.

This chain joins TRBV28 and TRBJ2-6, with D perhaps TRBD1 (5 bases). The V end was cut by 4 bases, the J end by 2 bases, with 6 bases between. The CDR3 loop spans 14 amino acids. Germline values: CDR1 MDHEN, CDR2 SYDVKM. The CDR3 DNA reads TGTGCCAGCAGTTCAGGGACTGGGGCCAACGTCCTGACTTTC. This translates into CASSSGTGANVLTF.

V is TRBV27 and J is TRBJ2-2; the D gene is possibly TRBD2 (5 bases). Germline CDR1 MNHEY, CDR2 SMNVEV (reference sequence). The CDR3 spans 18 residues. Trimming removed 2 bases from V and 2 bases from J, with 18 bases in between. CDR3 coding DNA: TGTGCCAGCAGTTTACGGGCCTCCCGGAGCGGTAACACCGGGGAGCTGTTTTTT. Amino acids: CASSLRASRSGNTGELFF.

The rearrangement uses TRBV7-9 and TRBJ2-7; 9 bases agree with TRBD1. V gave up 5 bases and J gave up 2 bases; unmatched junction bases: 7. Looked up from germline, CDR1 is SEHNR and CDR2 is FQNEAQ (reference sequence). There are 15 residues in the CDR3. The CDR3 nucleotides read TGTGCCAGCAGCCCCCGGGGACAGGGCCCCTACGAGCAGTACTTC. The encoded protein is CASSPRGQGPYEQYF.

This clone was counted a few times. The CDR3 DNA sequence: TGTGCCAGCAGGGTACAGGGCTACGAGCAGTACTTC. It is translated as CASRVQGYEQYF. This rearrangement joins TRBV2 to TRBJ2-7; D may be TRBD1 (6 bases). Germline-derived CDR1 and CDR2 are SNHLY and FYNNEI. The V end lost 6 bases, the J end lost 3 bases, and 9 bases lay between the germline ends. The CDR3 spans 12 residues. Based on the CDR3 plus reference TRBV2 and TRBJ2-7, the full variable domain is EPEVTQTPSHQVTQMGQEVILRCVPISNHLYFYWYRQILGQKVEFLVSFYNNEISEKSEIFDDQFSVERPDGSNFTLKIRSTKLEDSAMYFCASRVQGYEQYFGPGTRLTVT.

The chain recombines TRBV2 with TRBJ2-2, with D possibly matching TRBD1 (6 bases). This CDR3 comprises 16 residues. Between the trimmed V and J ends, which lost 6 bases and 0 bases, there was a span of 14 bases. Germline V gives CDR1 SNHLY, CDR2 FYNNEI. The CDR3 region has the DNA TGTGCCAGCAGAAGAACCGGGACACCGAACACCGGGGAGCTGTTTTTT. The encoded protein is CASRRTGTPNTGELFF.